This T cell receptor (beta chain) emerged from a study of shared clonotypes between healthy human individuals. Study results and caveats: Tissues were not sampled, only blood, and their repertoires likely differ.

Points on this clone: The antigen remains undetermined.

Per the germline V gene, CDR1 is SEHNR and CDR2 is FQNEAQ (reference sequence). Trimming took 3 bases from V and 7 from J, leaving 19 bases between them. The CDR3 sequence is 16 residues long. Evenly divided among several immunoSEQ plates was the genomic DNA of each subset. The repertoire was sequenced with immunoSEQ multiplex PCR; TCRdb's copy has only in-frame clones and lacks some. The table records 2,500,000 or so clones, over 85% of them present only once. The chain has TRBV7-9 and TRBJ2-1; D may be TRBD2 (7 bases). The origin of this receptor is a man aged 18 to 35 in good health. Material for sequencing was naive CD4+ T cells sorted from blood. Subset here: CD45RA+ positively selected. CDR3 protein: CASSLVGGGASNEQFF. CDR3 nucleotide sequence: TGTGCCAGCAGCTTGGTCGGCGGGGGCGCTTCGAATGAGCAGTTCTTC. Using reference TRBV7-9 and TRBJ2-1 for the parts outside the CDR3, the full variable domain is DTGVSQNPRHKITKRGQNVTFRCDPISEHNRLYWYRQTLGQGPEFLTYFQNEAQLEKSRLLSDRFSAERPKGSFSTLEIQRTEQGDSAMYLCASSLVGGGASNEQFFGPGTRLTVL.